This T cell receptor beta chain was retrieved from a study of shared clonotypes between healthy human individuals. The study's findings and limits: Sharing across four donors was seen in around 5% of naive CD4 clonotypes.

Assay execution proceeded at the deep level. Profiled with immunoSEQ multiplex PCR; TCRdb holds only in-frame clones, not every one. This table has 2 million to 3 million clones, more than 90% appearing once. On this clone: The antigen is not known.

V shed 1 base and J shed 6 bases, with 3 bases lying between them. The CDR3 totals 11 residues. Germline V gene lookup returns CDR1 SQVTM and CDR2 ANQGSEA. The TCR was taken from a young man in good health. The sequenced sample consisted of naive CD4+ T cells sorted from blood. Subset described: CD45RA+ positively selected. This rearrangement joins TRBV29-1 to TRBJ2-2; D unresolved. CDR3 loop: CSVEVPGELFF. CDR3 in DNA: TGCAGCGTTGAAGTCCCCGGGGAGCTGTTTTTT.